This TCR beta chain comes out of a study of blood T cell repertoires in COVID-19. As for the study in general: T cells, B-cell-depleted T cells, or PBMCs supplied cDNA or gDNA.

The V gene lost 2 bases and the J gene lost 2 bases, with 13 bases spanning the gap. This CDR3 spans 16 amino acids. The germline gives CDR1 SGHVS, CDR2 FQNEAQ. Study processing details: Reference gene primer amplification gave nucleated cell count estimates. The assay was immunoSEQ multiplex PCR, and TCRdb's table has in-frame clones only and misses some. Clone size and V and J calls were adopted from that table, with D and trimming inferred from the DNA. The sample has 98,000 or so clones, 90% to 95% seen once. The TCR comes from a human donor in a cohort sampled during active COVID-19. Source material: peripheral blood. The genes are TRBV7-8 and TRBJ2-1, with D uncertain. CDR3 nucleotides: TGTGCCAGCAGCTTATACAGTCTTGGCACCTACAATGAGCAGTTCTTC. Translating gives CASSLYSLGTYNEQFF.